This TCR beta chain was sequenced in a study of blood T cell repertoires in COVID-19. Study summary: COVID-19 samples, acute and convalescent, were from the United States, Italy and Spain.

TCRdb's table, derived via immunoSEQ multiplex PCR, lists solely in-frame clones and lacks some. The sample lists some 80,000 clones; around 90% were seen once. V dropped 3 bases and J dropped 9 bases, with 14 bases sitting between them. The germline gives CDR1 GTSNPN, CDR2 SVGIG (reference sequence). CDR3 length: 12 residues. Sequencing used peripheral blood. This TCR was sampled from an elderly man with active or convalescent COVID-19. The chain employs TRBV30 and TRBJ1-1, with D uncertain. The CDR3, as DNA: TGTGCCTGGAGCAGATCAGAGGGTCAAGCTTTCTTT. Protein product: CAWSRSEGQAFF.